The sample holds one count of the clone carrying this T cell receptor (beta chain). Its specificity is unknown. In the original processing: Out-of-frame sequences were removed, leaving some 2 million distinct TCRbeta sequences. Using immunoSEQ multiplex PCR, the repertoire was profiled, and TCRdb retains in-frame clones only, with some absent. The V and J calls and clone size come from that table; D and trimming were worked out from the DNA. Among about 27,000 clones listed, 60% to 85% were seen once. The CDR3 spans 11 residues. V was clipped by 1 base and J by 8 bases, with 5 bases between them. Per the germline V gene, CDR1 is SGHAT and CDR2 is FQNNGV. The data stem from a study of memory CD4+ T cells and cytomegalovirus serostatus. The sort gate was single viable CD3+CD4+CD8-CD45RO+ cells for memory CD4+ T cells. Donors' CMV status reflects serum IgG against pp150, pp28, p38, p52. Study-level findings and limits: Repertoires predicted CMV serostatus with median bootstrapped AUC of about 0.96.

Sequencing input: memory CD4+ T cells from blood. The genes are TRBV11-2 and TRBJ1-1, with unresolved D. This receptor was taken from an adult in good health and CMV-seronegative. DNA for the CDR3: TGTGCCAGCAGCTTAGTGCTGGAAGCTTTCTTT. Protein: CASSLVLEAFF.